This passage covers 24 T cell receptor beta chains from one sample sequenced in a study of naive and memory T cell subsets. Overall study findings and caveats: Possibly reflecting memory cells re-expressing CD45RA, a few larger clonotypes occurred in naive repertoires, especially CD8.

An equimolar mix of two oligonucleotides served as the beta constant-region primer for TRBC1 and TRBC2. Four rounds of PCR amplified the ligated cDNA using nested alpha and beta constant-region primers plus SP2. TCRdb recomputed calls from the UMI-ligation and nested PCR reads with MiXCR, one row per CDR3 protein. The data hold around 93,000 distinct CDR3 sequences, with roughly 10% observed a single time. No antigens are known for them. The sequenced material came from naive CD4+ T cells from blood. Every receptor here comes from a human donor in good health.

The rearrangement joins TRBV7-2 to TRBJ2-3; D unresolved. The CDR3 is made up of 15 amino acids. V lost 3 bases, J lost 2 bases, and 12 bases lay in between. Germline values: CDR1 SGHTA, CDR2 FQGNSA. The chain's CDR3 is CASSLWGGPTDTQYF. The CDR3 DNA sequence: TGTGCCAGCAGCTTGTGGGGTGGGCCCACAGATACGCAGTATTTT.

The V gene is TRBV6-1, the J gene TRBJ1-2; D is ambiguous. There are 13 residues in the CDR3. Per the germline V gene, CDR1 is MNHNS and CDR2 is SASEGT. The V and J ends lost 3 bases and 8 bases respectively, with 13 bases between them. DNA for the CDR3: TGTGCCAGCAGTGAGAGTGGGCCTGAGGGCTACACCTTC. Protein: CASSESGPEGYTF.

This clonotype was seen ten or more times. The V gene is TRBV9, the J gene TRBJ2-2, with D perhaps TRBD1 (6 bases). This CDR3 is 15 amino acids long. Per the germline V gene, CDR1 is SGDLS and CDR2 is YYNGEE. Between the trimmed V and J ends, which lost 4 bases and 2 bases, there was a span of 12 bases. The CDR3 protein is CASSLGQTNTGELFF. Here the CDR3 DNA reads TGTGCCAGCAGCTTAGGACAGACAAACACCGGGGAGCTGTTTTTT.

This clonotype appeared many times. The J gene is TRBJ2-3, the V gene TRBV18; no clear D gene. V lost 3 bases and J lost 1, with 11 bases in between. Germline V CDR1 and CDR2: KGHSH, LQKENI. This CDR3 comprises 15 residues. CDR3 sequence: CASSPLRMGTDTQYF. For the CDR3, the DNA is TGTGCCAGCTCACCTCTGAGGATGGGCACAGATACGCAGTATTTT.

This clonotype was seen only a few times. The chain carries TRBV6-2 or TRBV6-3 and TRBJ1-5; tentatively, D is TRBD1 (6 bases). CDR3 size: 16 residues. CDR1 is MNHEY, CDR2 SVGEGT, per germline. V shed 2 bases and J shed 7 bases, with 18 bases lying between them. The CDR3 region has the DNA TGTGCCAGCAGTTACGTATCCCCAGGGGTTTCCCAGCCCCAGCATTTT. Its protein is CASSYVSPGVSQPQHF.

The rearrangement joins TRBV29-1 to TRBJ1-1, with D possibly being TRBD1 (5 bases). The V end was cut by 5 bases, the J end by 1 base, with 11 bases between. CDR1 and CDR2 from the germline V gene are SQVTM and ANQGSEA. This CDR3 is 13 amino acids long. The CDR3 sequence: CSVSTGANTEAFF. In nucleotides, the CDR3 is TGCAGCGTTAGTACAGGAGCGAACACTGAAGCTTTCTTT.

This chain connects TRBV19 to TRBJ1-2; D is perhaps TRBD1 (6 bases). Germline CDR1 LNHDA, CDR2 SQIVND (reference sequence). With 1 base removed from V and 2 bases from J, the gap between germline ends came to 11 bases. The CDR3 covers 15 residues. The CDR3 spells CASSIVPGENYGYTF. Written as DNA, the CDR3 is TGTGCCAGTAGTATAGTTCCAGGGGAGAACTATGGCTACACCTTC.

This clonotype came up a few times. The J gene is TRBJ2-1, the V gene TRBV27; TRBD1 is a possible D gene (7 bases). The CDR3 loop spans 14 amino acids. V lost 7 bases to trimming and J lost 1 base, with 11 bases between them. Germline lookup yields CDR1 MNHEY and CDR2 SMNVEV (reference sequence). CDR3 sequence reads: CASKEGASYNEQFF. CDR3 sequence (DNA): TGTGCCAGCAAGGAGGGGGCGTCCTACAATGAGCAGTTCTTC.

The V call is TRBV9, the J call TRBJ2-1, with 8 bases matching TRBD2. In germline, CDR1 is SGDLS, CDR2 YYNGEE. V lost 0 bases to trimming and J lost 0 bases; unmatched junction nucleotides: 2. The CDR3 spans 16 residues. CDR3 sequence reads: CASSVVSGSSYNEQFF. CDR3 bases: TGTGCCAGCAGCGTAGTGAGCGGGAGCTCCTACAATGAGCAGTTCTTC.

This clonotype came up a few times. The rearrangement uses TRBV12-3 or TRBV12-4 and TRBJ2-1, with D tentatively TRBD1 (5 bases). The CDR3 has 14 amino acids. Between the trimmed V and J ends, which lost 6 bases and 2 bases, there was a span of 11 bases. CDR3 sequence (DNA): TGTGCCAGCAGGGACACCGTAGCCTACAATGAGCAGTTCTTC. Its protein product is CASRDTVAYNEQFF.

This clonotype showed up many times. The chain recombines TRBV11-3 with TRBJ2-5; no clear D gene. This CDR3 is 13 amino acids long. Germline-derived CDR1 and CDR2 are SGHNT and YENEEA. V shed 5 bases and J shed 7 bases, with 14 bases lying between them. The DNA of the CDR3 is TGTGCCAGCAGCCAAACACCAGCACGGACCCAGTACTTC. Translating gives CASSQTPARTQYF.

The chain has TRBV6-6 and TRBJ2-1; 13 bases fit TRBD2. CDR1 MNHNY and CDR2 SVGAGI come from the germline V gene (reference sequence). This CDR3 spans 15 amino acids. The trim removed 6 bases at V and 4 bases at J, leaving 3 bases unmatched. The CDR3 DNA sequence: TGTGCCAGCAGGCAACTAGCGGGGGGGTACAATGAGCAGTTCTTC. Translating gives CASRQLAGGYNEQFF.

J is TRBJ2-7 and V is TRBV7-3, with D unclear. V was clipped by 3 bases and J by 2 bases, with 20 bases between them. Germline-derived CDR1 and CDR2 are SGHTA and FQGTGA. The CDR3 runs 17 residues. In DNA, the CDR3 is TGTGCCAGCAGCTTCGAGCCGCCGACTGCCTTGACCTACGAGCAGTACTTC. Translation gives CASSFEPPTALTYEQYF.

This clonotype was detected many times. The rearrangement joins TRBV6-2 or TRBV6-3 to TRBJ1-1; D remains ambiguous. V was pared by 6 bases and J by 0 bases, with 14 bases between. CDR3 size: 15 residues. Per the germline V gene, CDR1 is MNHEY and CDR2 is SVGEGT. The CDR3 region is CASRPRTVMNTEAFF. The DNA for the CDR3 is TGTGCCAGCAGGCCCCGTACAGTTATGAACACTGAAGCTTTCTTT.

The J gene is TRBJ2-1, the V gene TRBV27; TRBD2 matches at 7 bases. Looked up from germline, CDR1 is MNHEY and CDR2 is SMNVEV (reference sequence). The CDR3 has 16 amino acids. The trim removed 7 bases at V and 7 bases at J, leaving 16 bases unmatched. In nucleotides, the CDR3 is TGTGCCAGCACCGGGGCAAGCGGGATTGTCAGGAATGAGCAGTTCTTC. It translates to CASTGASGIVRNEQFF.

The CDR3 spells CATSRGLAGSTDTQYF. CDR3 nucleotide sequence: TGTGCCACCAGCAGGGGACTAGCGGGGAGCACAGATACGCAGTATTTT. The chain couples TRBV15 to TRBJ2-3, with 13 positions matching TRBD2. The CDR3 contains 16 residues. Trimming cost V 3 bases and J 0 bases; bases outside gene matches: 0. The V gene's germline CDR1 is LNHNV and CDR2 YYDKDF (reference sequence).

This chain links TRBV10-3 with TRBJ2-7; 13 bases agree with TRBD2. Trimming removed 8 bases from V and 1 base from J; junction bases left unmatched: 5. Germline values: CDR1 ENHRY, CDR2 SYGVKD. The CDR3 extends over 15 amino acids. In DNA form, the CDR3 reads TGTGCCATCGGGACTAGCGGGATAGCTTCCTACGAGCAGTACTTC. Translation gives CAIGTSGIASYEQYF.

The chain uses TRBV24-1 and TRBJ2-3, with a weak D call TRBD2 (5 bases). With 12 bases removed from V and 0 bases from J, the gap between germline ends came to 9 bases. The CDR3 is made up of 12 amino acids. CDR1 is KGHDR, CDR2 SFDVKD, per germline. CDR3 in DNA: TGTGCCTGCGGGCGTAGCACAGATACGCAGTATTTT. It specifies CACGRSTDTQYF.

This clonotype was recorded at least ten times. The chain links TRBV20-1 to TRBJ2-1; D gene uncertain. This CDR3 comprises 13 residues. Trimming pared 2 bases from V and 0 bases from J, leaving 5 bases between. Germline loops: CDR1 DFQATT, CDR2 SNEGSKA (reference sequence). This chain's CDR3 is CSARLHSYNEQFF. The CDR3 region has the DNA TGCAGTGCTAGATTGCACTCCTACAATGAGCAGTTCTTC.

This clonotype showed up just once. V is TRBV29-1 and J is TRBJ1-1; D gene unclear. The CDR3 is 12 amino acids. Germline V lookup: CDR1 SQVTM, CDR2 ANQGSEA. V lost 7 bases and J lost 1, with 10 bases in between. The CDR3 DNA reads as TGCAGCGGGGATGGAGGGAACACTGAAGCTTTCTTT. It specifies CSGDGGNTEAFF.

V gene TRBV12-3 or TRBV12-4 combines with J gene TRBJ2-7; TRBD1 matches 7 bases. V was pared by 6 bases and J by 2 bases, with 16 bases of the junction left unmatched. There are 17 residues in the CDR3. The CDR3 bases are TGTGCCAGCAGCCATAGACAGGGATCTCAAGGTCCCTACGAGCAGTACTTC. This sequence encodes CASSHRQGSQGPYEQYF.

This rearrangement joins TRBV12-3 or TRBV12-4 to TRBJ2-7; D is ambiguous. V was cut by 2 bases and J by 6 bases, with 5 bases left in between. The length of the CDR3 is 11 residues. This CDR3 reads CASSLRAEQYF. DNA for the CDR3: TGTGCCAGCAGTTTACGGGCCGAGCAGTACTTC.

About this clonotype itself: A read error is possible here, since a much larger clone lies one base away. V gene TRBV6-2 or TRBV6-3 combines with J gene TRBJ2-7, with D perhaps TRBD1 (6 bases). Trimming took off 5 bases at V and 2 bases at J, with 16 bases between the two ends. The CDR3 has 15 amino acids. Germline V CDR1 and CDR2: MNHEY, SVGEGT. For the CDR3, the DNA is TGTGCCAGCAGTAGACAGGCGACTCATCCCTACGAGCAGTACTTC. It codes for CASSRQATHPYEQYF.

This clonotype occurred a few times. The V call is TRBV25-1, the J call TRBJ1-3; weak D call: TRBD1 (5 bases). V was cut by 4 bases and J by 4 bases, with 20 bases left in between. The CDR3 is made up of 17 amino acids. CDR1 is MGHDK, CDR2 SYGVNS, per germline. The CDR3 protein is CASSGGLRGGSGNTIYF. In DNA, the CDR3 is TGTGCCAGCAGTGGAGGACTTCGGGGGGGGTCCGGAAACACCATATATTTT.